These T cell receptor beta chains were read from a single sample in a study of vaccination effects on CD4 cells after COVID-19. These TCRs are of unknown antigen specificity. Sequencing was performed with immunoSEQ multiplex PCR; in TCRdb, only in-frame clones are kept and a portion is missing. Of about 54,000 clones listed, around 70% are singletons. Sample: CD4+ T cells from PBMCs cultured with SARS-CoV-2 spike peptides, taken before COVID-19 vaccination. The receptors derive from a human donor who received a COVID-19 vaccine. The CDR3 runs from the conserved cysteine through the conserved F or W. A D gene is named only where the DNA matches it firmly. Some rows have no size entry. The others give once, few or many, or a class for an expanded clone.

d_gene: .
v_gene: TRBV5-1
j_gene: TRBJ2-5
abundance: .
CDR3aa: CASSLSDSPQETQYF
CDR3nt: TGCGCCAGCAGCTTGTCCGACAGTCCTCAAGAGACCCAGTACTTC

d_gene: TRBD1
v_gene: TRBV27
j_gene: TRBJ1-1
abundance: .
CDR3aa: CASSLTGSGVNTEAFF
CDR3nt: TGTGCCAGCAGTTTGACAGGGTCAGGAGTGAACACTGAAGCTTTCTTT

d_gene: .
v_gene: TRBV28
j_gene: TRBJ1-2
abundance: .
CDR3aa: CASSPPEGSYGYTF
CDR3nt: TGTGCCAGCAGTCCCCCCGAGGGCTCCTATGGCTACACCTTC

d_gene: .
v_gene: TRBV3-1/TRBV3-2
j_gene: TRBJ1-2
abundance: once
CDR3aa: CASSQYRIAGYTF
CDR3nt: TGTGCCAGCAGCCAATACAGGATAGCAGGCTACACCTTC

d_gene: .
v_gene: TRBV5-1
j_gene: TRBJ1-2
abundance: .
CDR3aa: CASRQPTNYGYTF
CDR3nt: TGCGCCAGCAGGCAGCCCACTAACTATGGCTACACCTTC

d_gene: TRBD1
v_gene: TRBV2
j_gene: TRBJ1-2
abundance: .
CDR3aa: CASSSGTGGSGYTF
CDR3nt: TGTGCCAGCAGCTCCGGGACAGGTGGCTCGGGCTACACCTTC

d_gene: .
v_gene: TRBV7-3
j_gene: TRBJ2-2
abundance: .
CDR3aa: CASSLGGGAPGGELFF
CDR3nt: TGTGCCAGCAGCTTAGGAGGGGGCGCCCCGGGCGGGGAGCTGTTTTTT

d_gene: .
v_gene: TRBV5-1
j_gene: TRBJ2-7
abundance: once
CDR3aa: CASSIGTSYEQYF
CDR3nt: TGCGCCAGCAGCATCGGGACAAGCTACGAGCAGTACTTC

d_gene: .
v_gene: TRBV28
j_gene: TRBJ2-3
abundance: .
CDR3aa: CASRLLGGAHASDTQYF
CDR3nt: TGTGCCAGCAGACTCCTCGGCGGGGCCCATGCATCAGATACGCAGTATTTT

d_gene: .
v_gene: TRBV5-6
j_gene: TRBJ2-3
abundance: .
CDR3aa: CASSLSVNRDTDTQYF
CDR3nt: TGTGCCAGCAGCTTGTCGGTTAACAGGGACACAGATACGCAGTATTTT

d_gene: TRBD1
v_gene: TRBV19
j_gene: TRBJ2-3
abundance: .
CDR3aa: CASRDRGREDTQYF
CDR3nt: TGTGCCAGTAGGGACAGGGGGCGCGAAGATACGCAGTATTTT

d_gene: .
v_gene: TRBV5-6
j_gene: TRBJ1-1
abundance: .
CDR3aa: CASSFLDIPRDTEAFF
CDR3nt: TGTGCCAGCAGCTTTCTTGATATCCCGAGGGACACTGAAGCTTTCTTT

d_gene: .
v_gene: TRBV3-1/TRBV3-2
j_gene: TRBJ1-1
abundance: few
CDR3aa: CASSSNTEAFF
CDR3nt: TGTGCCAGCAGCTCGAACACTGAAGCTTTCTTT

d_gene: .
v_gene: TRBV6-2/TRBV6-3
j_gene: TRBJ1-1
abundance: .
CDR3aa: CASSYVGGNTEAFF
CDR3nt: TGTGCCAGCAGTTACGTCGGGGGGAACACTGAAGCTTTCTTT

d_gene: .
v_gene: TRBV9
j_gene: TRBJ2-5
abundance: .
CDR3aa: CASSPGVWEETQYF
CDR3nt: TGTGCCAGCAGCCCCGGGGTTTGGGAAGAGACCCAGTACTTC

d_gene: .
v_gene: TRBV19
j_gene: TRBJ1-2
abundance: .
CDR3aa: CASSFGQGASTF
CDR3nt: .

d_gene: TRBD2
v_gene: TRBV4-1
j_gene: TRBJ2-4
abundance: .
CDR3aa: CASSQDGAPGLAVAKNIQYF
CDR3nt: TGCGCCAGCAGCCAAGATGGGGCCCCTGGACTAGCGGTTGCCAAAAACATTCAGTACTTC

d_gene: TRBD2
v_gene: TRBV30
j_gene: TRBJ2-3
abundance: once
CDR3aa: CAWSRTGGGDTQYF
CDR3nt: TGTGCCTGGAGTAGGACGGGGGGGGGAGATACGCAGTATTTT

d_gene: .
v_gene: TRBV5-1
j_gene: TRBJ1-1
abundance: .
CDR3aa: CASSLVRGANTEAFF
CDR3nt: TGCGCCAGCAGCTTGGTCAGAGGGGCTAACACTGAAGCTTTCTTT

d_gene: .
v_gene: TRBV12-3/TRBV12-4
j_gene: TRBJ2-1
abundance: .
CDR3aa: CASSASSYNEQFF
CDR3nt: TGTGCCAGCAGTGCTAGCTCCTACAATGAGCAGTTCTTC

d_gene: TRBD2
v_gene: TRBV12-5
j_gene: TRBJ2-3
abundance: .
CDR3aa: CASGPGLAGRLNTDTQYF
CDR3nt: TGTGCTAGTGGCCCCGGACTAGCGGGGAGACTCAACACAGATACGCAGTATTTT

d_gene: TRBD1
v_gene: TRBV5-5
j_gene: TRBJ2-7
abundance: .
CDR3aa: CASRPTGLGYEQYF
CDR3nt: TGTGCCAGCAGGCCGACAGGGTTAGGGTACGAGCAGTACTTC

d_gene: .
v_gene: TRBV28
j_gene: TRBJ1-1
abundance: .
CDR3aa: CASSLLKTEAFF
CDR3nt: TGTGCCAGCAGTTTATTGAAGACTGAAGCTTTCTTT

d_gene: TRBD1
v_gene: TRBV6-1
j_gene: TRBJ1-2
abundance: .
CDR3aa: CASSEIDRGLGGYTF
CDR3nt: TGTGCCAGCAGTGAAATCGACAGGGGTCTGGGCGGCTACACCTTC

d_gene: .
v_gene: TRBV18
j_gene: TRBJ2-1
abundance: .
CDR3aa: CASSPSKDNEQFF
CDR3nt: TGTGCCAGCTCACCAAGTAAGGACAATGAGCAGTTCTTC

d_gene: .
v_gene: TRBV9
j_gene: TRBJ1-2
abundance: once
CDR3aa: CASSVRTANYGYTF
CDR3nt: TGTGCCAGCAGCGTCCGGACGGCAAACTATGGCTACACCTTC

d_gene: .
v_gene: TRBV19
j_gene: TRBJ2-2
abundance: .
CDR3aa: CASSHPGLSTGELFF
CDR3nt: TGTGCCAGTAGTCACCCCGGACTCAGCACCGGGGAGCTGTTTTTT

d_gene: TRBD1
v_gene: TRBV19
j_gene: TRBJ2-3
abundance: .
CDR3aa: CASSAPGQGGDTQYF
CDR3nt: TGTGCCAGTAGTGCTCCGGGACAGGGAGGAGATACGCAGTATTTT

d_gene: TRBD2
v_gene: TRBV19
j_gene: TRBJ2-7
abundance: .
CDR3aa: CASSPSGRRYEQYF
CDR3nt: TGTGCCAGTAGTCCTAGCGGGAGGCGCTACGAGCAGTACTTC

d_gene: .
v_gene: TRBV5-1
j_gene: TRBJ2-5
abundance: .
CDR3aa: CASRGLQETQYF
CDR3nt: TGCGCCAGCCGCGGACTACAAGAGACCCAGTACTTC

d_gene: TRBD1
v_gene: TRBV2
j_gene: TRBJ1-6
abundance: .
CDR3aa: CASRGQVNSPLHF
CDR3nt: TGTGCCAGCAGGGGACAGGTTAATTCACCCCTCCACTTT

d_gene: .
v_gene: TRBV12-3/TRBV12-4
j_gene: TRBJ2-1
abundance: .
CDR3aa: CASSLGHEQFF
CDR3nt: TGTGCCAGCAGTTTGGGGCATGAGCAGTTCTTC

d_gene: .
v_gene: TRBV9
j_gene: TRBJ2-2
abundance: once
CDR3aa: CASSPRGGTGELFF
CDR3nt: TGTGCCAGCAGCCCAAGGGGTGGTACCGGGGAGCTGTTTTTT

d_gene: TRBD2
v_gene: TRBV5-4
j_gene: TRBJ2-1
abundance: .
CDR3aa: CASSLTSGRGNEQFF
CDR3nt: TGTGCCAGCAGCTTGACTAGCGGGAGGGGGAATGAGCAGTTCTTC

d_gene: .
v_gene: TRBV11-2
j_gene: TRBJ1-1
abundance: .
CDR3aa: CASSLTASRGPYTEAFF
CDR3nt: TGTGCCAGCAGCTTGACGGCGAGCCGGGGACCCTACACTGAAGCTTTCTTT

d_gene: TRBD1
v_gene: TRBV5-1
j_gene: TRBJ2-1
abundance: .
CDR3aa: CASRDRAHGEQFF
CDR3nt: TGCGCCAGCAGGGACAGGGCCCATGGCGAGCAGTTCTTC

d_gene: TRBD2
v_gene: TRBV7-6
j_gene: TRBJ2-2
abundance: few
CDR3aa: CASSAAGTRRTGELFF
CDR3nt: TGTGCCAGCAGCGCAGCCGGGACTAGACGCACCGGGGAGCTGTTTTTT

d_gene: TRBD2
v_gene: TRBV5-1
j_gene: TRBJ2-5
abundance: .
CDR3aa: CASISSGRMGETQYF
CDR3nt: TGCGCCAGCATCTCTAGCGGGAGGATGGGGGAGACCCAGTACTTC

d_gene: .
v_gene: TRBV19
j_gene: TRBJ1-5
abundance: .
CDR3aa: CASSIEGVQGYQPQHF
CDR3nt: TGTGCCAGTAGTATAGAAGGGGTACAGGGCTATCAGCCCCAGCATTTT

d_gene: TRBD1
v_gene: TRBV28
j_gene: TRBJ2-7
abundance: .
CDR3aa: CASSSTGGLAYEQYF
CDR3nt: TGTGCCAGCAGTTCTACAGGGGGCTTAGCCTACGAGCAGTACTTC

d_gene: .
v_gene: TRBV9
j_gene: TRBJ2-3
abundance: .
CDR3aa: CASSVGGRKTADTQYF
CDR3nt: TGTGCCAGCAGCGTAGGTGGTCGAAAAACAGCAGATACGCAGTATTTT

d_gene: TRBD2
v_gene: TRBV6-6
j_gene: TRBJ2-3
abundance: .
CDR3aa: CASRPAGEGDTQYF
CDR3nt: TGTGCCAGCAGACCAGCGGGGGAGGGAGATACGCAGTATTTT

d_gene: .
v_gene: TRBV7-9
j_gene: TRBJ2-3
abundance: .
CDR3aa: CASKDNTDTQYF
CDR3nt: TGTGCCAGCAAGGATAACACAGATACGCAGTATTTT

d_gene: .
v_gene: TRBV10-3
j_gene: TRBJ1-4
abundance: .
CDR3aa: CAIGGDPRGEKLFF
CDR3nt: TGTGCCATCGGTGGAGACCCGAGGGGTGAAAAACTGTTTTTT

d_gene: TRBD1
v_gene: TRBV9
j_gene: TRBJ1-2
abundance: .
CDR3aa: CASSVGQGATYGYTF
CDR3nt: TGTGCCAGCAGCGTAGGACAGGGGGCGACCTATGGCTACACCTTC

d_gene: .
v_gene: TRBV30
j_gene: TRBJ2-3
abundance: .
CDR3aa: CAWGNRATDTQYF
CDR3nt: TGTGCCTGGGGGAACAGGGCCACAGATACGCAGTATTTT

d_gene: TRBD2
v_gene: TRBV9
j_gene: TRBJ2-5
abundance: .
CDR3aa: CASSVGPSGGEETQYF
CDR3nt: TGTGCCAGCAGCGTAGGCCCTAGCGGGGGGGAAGAGACCCAGTACTTC

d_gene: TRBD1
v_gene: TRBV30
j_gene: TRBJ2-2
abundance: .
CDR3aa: CAWNMKGGGTGELFF
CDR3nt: TGTGCCTGGAATATGAAAGGGGGCGGTACCGGGGAGCTGTTTTTT

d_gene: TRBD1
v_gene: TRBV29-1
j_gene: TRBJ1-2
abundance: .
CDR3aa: CSVNPGQGNYGYTF
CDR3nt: TGCAGCGTGAATCCGGGACAGGGGAACTATGGCTACACCTTC

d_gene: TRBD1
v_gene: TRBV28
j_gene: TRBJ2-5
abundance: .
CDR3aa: CASSRTGVWETQYF
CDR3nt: TGTGCCAGCAGCCGAACAGGGGTTTGGGAGACCCAGTACTTC

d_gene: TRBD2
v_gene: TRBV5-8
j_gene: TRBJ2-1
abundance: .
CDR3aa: CASRKRLAGTGNEQFF
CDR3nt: TGTGCCAGCAGGAAGAGACTAGCGGGAACAGGCAATGAGCAGTTCTTC

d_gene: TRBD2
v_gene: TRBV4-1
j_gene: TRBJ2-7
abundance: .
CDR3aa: CASSQILAGVYEQYF
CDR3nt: TGCGCCAGCAGCCAGATACTAGCGGGAGTATACGAGCAGTACTTC

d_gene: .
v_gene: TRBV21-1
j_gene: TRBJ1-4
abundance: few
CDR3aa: CASPGQGDEKLFF
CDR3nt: TGTGCCAGCCCGGGACAGGGGGATGAAAAACTGTTTTTT